This T cell receptor (beta chain) stems from a study of monozygotic twins with inflammatory bowel disease. The germline V gene encodes CDR1 SEHNR and CDR2 FQNEAQ (reference sequence). The CDR3 loop spans 16 amino acids. Template switching was used to attach UMIs, which incorporated a 6-nucleotide sample barcode. Using the 5' RACE reads, TCRdb records one entry per CDR3 protein without DNA. This sample lists 300,000 to 450,000 distinct CDR3 sequences; its ten largest clones have 2.5% to 3%. Sequencing was carried out using blood. The origin of this receptor is a human donor with ulcerative colitis or Crohn's disease, or a healthy co-twin of an affected twin (not recorded which). The J gene is TRBJ2-7, the V gene TRBV7-9. CDR3 sequence: CASSLSWAGEVYEQYF.